This T cell receptor (beta chain) was recovered during a study of blood T cell repertoires in COVID-19. Study-wide background: The analysed material was cDNA or gDNA that came from T cells, B-cell-depleted T cells, or PBMCs.

Repertoires were generated with immunoSEQ multiplex PCR, while TCRdb's copy carries only in-frame clones and drops some. Here the sample spans approximately 210,000 clones, approximately 90% being singletons. The length of the CDR3 is 15 residues. In germline, CDR1 is SEHNR, CDR2 FQNEAQ (reference sequence). The V end was cut by 3 bases, the J end by 1 base, with 11 bases between. This clone appeared a single time. The V and J genes are TRBV7-9 and TRBJ2-3, with D hard to call. This clonotype was sampled from a middle-aged woman who had recovered from COVID-19. The sequenced material came from peripheral blood. The CDR3, as DNA: TGTGCCAGCAGCTTTGGGCCCACAGGCACAGATACGCAGTATTTT. It specifies CASSFGPTGTDTQYF.